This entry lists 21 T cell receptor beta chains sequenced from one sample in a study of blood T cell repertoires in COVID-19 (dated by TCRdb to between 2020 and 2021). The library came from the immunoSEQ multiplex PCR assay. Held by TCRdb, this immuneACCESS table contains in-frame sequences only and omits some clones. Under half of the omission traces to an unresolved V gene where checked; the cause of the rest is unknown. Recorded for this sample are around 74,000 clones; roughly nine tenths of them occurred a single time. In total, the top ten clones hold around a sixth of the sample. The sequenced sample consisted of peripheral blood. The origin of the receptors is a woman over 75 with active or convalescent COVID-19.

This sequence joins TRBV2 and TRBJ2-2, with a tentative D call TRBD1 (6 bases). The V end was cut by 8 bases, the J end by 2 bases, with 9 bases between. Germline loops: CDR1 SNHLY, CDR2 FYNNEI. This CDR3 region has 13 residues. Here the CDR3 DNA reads TGTGCCAGCGGGACACTCAACACCGGGGAGCTGTTTTTT. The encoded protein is CASGTLNTGELFF.

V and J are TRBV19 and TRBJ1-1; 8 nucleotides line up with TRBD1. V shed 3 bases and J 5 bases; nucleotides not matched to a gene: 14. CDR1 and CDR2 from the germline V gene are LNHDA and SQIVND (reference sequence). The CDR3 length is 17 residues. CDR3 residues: CASSILGRANRGTEAFF. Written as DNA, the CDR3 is TGTGCCAGTAGTATTCTAGGCAGGGCAAACAGGGGGACTGAAGCTTTCTTT.

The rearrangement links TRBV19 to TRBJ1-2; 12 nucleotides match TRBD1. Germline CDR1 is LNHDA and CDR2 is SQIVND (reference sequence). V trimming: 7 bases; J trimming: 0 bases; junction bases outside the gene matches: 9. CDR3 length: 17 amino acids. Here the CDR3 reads CASTLGDRGPANYGYTF. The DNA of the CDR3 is TGTGCCAGTACCCTGGGGGACAGGGGGCCAGCTAACTATGGCTACACCTTC.

The CDR3 bases are TGTGCCAGCAGCTTAGCGGTGGCTAGCGGGGGGGAGCAGTTCTTC. Translated, it gives CASSLAVASGGEQFF. This chain joins TRBV7-2 and TRBJ2-1; 11 positions match TRBD2. This CDR3 is 15 amino acids long. Germline CDR1 SGHTA, CDR2 FQGNSA. V shed 0 bases and J 10 bases; nucleotides not matched to a gene: 5.

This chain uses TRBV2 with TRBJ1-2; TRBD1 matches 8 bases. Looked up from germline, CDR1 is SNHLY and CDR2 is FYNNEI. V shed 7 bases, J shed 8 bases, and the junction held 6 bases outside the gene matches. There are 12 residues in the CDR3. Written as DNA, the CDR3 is TGTGCCAGCACCGGACAGGGTCAAGGCTACACCTTC. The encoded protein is CASTGQGQGYTF.

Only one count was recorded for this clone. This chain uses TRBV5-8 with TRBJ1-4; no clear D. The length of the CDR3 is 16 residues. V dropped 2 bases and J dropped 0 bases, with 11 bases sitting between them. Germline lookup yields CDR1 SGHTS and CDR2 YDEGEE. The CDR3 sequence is CASSFPLASTNEKLFF. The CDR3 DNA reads TGTGCCAGCAGCTTTCCGCTAGCCTCAACTAATGAAAAACTGTTTTTT. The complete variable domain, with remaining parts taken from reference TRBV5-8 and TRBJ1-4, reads EAGVTQSPTHLIKTRGQQATLRCSPISGHTSVYWYQQALGLGLQFLLWYDEGEERNRGNFPPRFSGRQFPNYSSELNVNALELEDSALYLCASSFPLASTNEKLFFGSGTQLSVL.

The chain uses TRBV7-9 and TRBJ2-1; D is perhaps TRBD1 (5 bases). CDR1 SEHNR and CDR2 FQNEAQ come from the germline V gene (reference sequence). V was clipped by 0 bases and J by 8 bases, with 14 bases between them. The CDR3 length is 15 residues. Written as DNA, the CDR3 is TGTGCCAGCAGCTTAGCGAGGCAGGGAATCCATGAGCAGTTCTTC. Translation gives CASSLARQGIHEQFF.

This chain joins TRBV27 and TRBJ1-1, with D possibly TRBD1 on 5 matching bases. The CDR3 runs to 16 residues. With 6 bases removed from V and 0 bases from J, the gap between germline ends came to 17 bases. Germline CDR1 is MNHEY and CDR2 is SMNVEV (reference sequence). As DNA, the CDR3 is TGTGCCAGCAGACCGACGAGGACATTGCTGAACACTGAAGCTTTCTTT. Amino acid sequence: CASRPTRTLLNTEAFF.

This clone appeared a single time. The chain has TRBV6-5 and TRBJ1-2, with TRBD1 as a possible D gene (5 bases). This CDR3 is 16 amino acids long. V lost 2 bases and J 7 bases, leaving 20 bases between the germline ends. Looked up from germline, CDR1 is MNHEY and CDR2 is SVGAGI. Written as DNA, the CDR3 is TGTGCCAGCAGTTACGGGGCAGGGCGTCCTTCGGGTGGCTACACCTTC. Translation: CASSYGAGRPSGGYTF.

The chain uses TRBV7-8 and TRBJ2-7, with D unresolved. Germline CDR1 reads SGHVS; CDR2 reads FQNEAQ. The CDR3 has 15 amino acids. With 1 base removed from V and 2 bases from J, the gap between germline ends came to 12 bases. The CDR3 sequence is CASSLDGRRAYEQYF. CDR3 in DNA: TGTGCCAGCAGCTTAGATGGCAGGCGAGCCTACGAGCAGTACTTC.

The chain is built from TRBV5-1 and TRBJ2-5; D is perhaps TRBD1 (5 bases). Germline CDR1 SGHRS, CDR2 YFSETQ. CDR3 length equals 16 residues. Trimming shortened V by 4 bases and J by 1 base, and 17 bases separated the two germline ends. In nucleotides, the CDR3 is TGCGCCAGCAGCCCAAAAGACAGAGACATCCAAGAGACCCAGTACTTC. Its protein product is CASSPKDRDIQETQYF.

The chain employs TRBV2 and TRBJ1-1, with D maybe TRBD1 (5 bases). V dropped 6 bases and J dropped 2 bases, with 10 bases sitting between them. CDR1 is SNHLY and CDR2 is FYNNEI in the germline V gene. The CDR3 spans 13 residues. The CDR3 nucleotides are TGTGCCAGCAGGGGAAGGGGTAACACTGAAGCTTTCTTT. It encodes CASRGRGNTEAFF.

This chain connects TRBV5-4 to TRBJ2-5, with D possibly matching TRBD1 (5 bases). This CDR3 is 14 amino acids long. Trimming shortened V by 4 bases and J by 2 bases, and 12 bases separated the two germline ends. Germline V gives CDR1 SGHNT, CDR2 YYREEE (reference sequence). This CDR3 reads CASSPDMLQETQYF. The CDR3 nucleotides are TGTGCCAGCAGCCCGGACATGCTACAAGAGACCCAGTACTTC.

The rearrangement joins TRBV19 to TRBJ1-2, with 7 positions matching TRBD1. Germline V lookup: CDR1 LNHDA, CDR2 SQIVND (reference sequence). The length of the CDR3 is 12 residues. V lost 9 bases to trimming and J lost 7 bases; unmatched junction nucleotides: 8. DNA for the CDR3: TGTGCCAGCTCACAGGGGATTCGTGGCTACACCTTC. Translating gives CASSQGIRGYTF.

CDR3 in amino acids: CASSESLAATDTQYF. CDR3 DNA sequence: TGTGCCAGCAGTGAAAGTCTAGCGGCCACAGATACGCAGTATTTT. The chain carries TRBV6-1 and TRBJ2-3; TRBD2 agrees at 7 bases. Germline lookup yields CDR1 MNHNS and CDR2 SASEGT. Germline trimming cut 2 bases from V and 2 bases from J; bases unmatched to any gene: 4. This CDR3 has 15 amino acids.

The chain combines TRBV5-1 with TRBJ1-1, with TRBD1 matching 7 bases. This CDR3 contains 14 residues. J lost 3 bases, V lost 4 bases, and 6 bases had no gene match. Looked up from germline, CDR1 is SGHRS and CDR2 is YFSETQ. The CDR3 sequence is CASSGGGAHTEAFF. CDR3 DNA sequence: TGCGCCAGCAGCGGAGGGGGCGCCCACACTGAAGCTTTCTTT.

The CDR3 region has the DNA TGCGCCAGCAGCCAACATAGGGACAGCTACACAGATACGCAGTATTTT. It specifies CASSQHRDSYTDTQYF. V gene TRBV4-3 combines with J gene TRBJ2-3; TRBD1 aligns across 7 bases. The CDR3 runs to 16 residues. V was pared by 2 bases and J by 2 bases, with 7 bases of the junction left unmatched. Germline CDR1 and CDR2: LGHNA and YSLEER.

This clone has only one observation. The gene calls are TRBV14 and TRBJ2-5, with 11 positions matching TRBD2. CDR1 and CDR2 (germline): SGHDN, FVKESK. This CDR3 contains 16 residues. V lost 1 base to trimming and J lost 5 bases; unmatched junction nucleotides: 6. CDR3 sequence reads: CASSQVAGGLWETQYF. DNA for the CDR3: TGTGCCAGCAGCCAAGTAGCGGGGGGGCTGTGGGAGACCCAGTACTTC.

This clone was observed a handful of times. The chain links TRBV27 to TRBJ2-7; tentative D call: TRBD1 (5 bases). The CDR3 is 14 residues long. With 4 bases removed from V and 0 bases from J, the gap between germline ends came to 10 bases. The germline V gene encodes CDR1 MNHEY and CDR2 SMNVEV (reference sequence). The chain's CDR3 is CASSSADSSYEQYF. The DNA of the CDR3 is TGTGCCAGCAGTTCCGCCGACAGCTCCTACGAGCAGTACTTC.

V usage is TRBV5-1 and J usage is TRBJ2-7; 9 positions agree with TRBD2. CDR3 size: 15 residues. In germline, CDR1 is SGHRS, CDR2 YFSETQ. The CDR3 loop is CASRAFGTSTYEQYF. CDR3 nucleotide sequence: TGCGCAAGCCGCGCCTTCGGGACTAGCACTTACGAGCAGTACTTC.

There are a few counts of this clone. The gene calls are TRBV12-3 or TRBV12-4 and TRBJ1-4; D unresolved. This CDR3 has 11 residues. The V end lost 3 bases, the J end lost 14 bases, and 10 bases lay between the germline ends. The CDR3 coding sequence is TGTGCCAGCAGTTTTTCAGCGGACCTGTTTTTT. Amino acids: CASSFSADLFF.